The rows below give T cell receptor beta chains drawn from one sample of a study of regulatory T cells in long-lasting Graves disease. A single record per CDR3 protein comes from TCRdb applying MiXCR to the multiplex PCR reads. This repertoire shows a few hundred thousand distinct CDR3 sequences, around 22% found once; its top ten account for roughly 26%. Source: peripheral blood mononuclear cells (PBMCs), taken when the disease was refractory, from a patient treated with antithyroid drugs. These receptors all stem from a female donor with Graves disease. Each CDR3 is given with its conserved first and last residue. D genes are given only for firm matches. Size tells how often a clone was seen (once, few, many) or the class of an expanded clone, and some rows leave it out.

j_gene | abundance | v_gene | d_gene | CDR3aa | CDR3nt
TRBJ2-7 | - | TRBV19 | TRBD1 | CASSWSSGQGPYEQYF | TGTGCCAGTTCTTGGTCATCGGGACAGGGGCCCTACGAGCAGTACTTC
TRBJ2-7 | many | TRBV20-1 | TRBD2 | CSARGLAGTDYEQYF | TGCAGTGCTAGGGGGCTAGCGGGAACGGACTACGAGCAGTACTTC
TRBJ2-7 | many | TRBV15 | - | CATSRGQKPYEQYF | TGTGCCACCAGCAGAGGACAGAAACCCTACGAGCAGTACTTC
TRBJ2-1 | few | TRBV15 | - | CATSRDGSNYNEQFF | TGTGCCACCAGCAGAGACGGGAGTAATTACAATGAGCAGTTCTTC
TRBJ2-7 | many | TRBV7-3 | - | CASSLTGGRDEQYF | TGTGCCAGCAGCTTAACGGGGGGTCGTGACGAGCAGTACTTC
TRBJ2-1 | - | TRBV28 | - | CASSPAAEGPFTSSYNEQFF | TGTGCCAGCAGTCCAGCGGCGGAGGGACCCTTTACCAGCTCCTACAATGAGCAGTTCTTC
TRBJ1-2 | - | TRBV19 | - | CASSIELLRQTDYGYTF | TGTGCCAGTAGTATAGAACTTTTGAGACAGACCGACTATGGCTACACCTTC
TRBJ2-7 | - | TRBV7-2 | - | CASSQWSAYEQYF | TGTGCCAGCAGCCAGTGGTCGGCCTACGAGCAGTACTTC
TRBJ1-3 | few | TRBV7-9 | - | CASSSPSGGGSGNTIYF | TGTGCCAGCAGCTCCCCGTCCGGCGGAGGCTCTGGAAACACCATATATTTT
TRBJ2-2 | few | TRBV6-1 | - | CASRRDASNTGELFF | TGTGCCAGCAGGAGGGACGCATCGAACACCGGGGAGCTGTTTTTT
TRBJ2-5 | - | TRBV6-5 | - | CASSYPREETQYF | TGTGCCAGCAGTTACCCCAGGGAGGAGACCCAGTACTTC
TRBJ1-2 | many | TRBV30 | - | CACDYGDYGYTF | TGTGCCTGTGATTACGGGGACTATGGCTACACCTTC
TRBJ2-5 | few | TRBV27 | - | CASSTGQIQETQYF | TGTGCCAGCAGTACGGGACAAATCCAAGAGACCCAGTACTTC
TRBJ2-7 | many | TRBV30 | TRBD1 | CAWSGDRSQQYF | TGTGCCTGGAGTGGGGACAGGAGCCAGCAGTACTTC
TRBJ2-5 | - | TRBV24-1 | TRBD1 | CATSERDRGETQYF | TGTGCCACCAGTGAGAGGGACAGGGGAGAGACCCAGTACTTC
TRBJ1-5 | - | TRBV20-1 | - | CSATEARGNQPQHF | TGCAGTGCTACAGAGGCTAGGGGCAATCAGCCCCAGCATTTT
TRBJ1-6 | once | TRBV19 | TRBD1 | CASATGGLGSPLHF | TGTGCCAGTGCGACAGGGGGCCTCGGTTCACCCCTCCACTTT
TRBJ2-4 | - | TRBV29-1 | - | CSVELGGSKNIQYF | TGCAGCGTTGAGTTGGGAGGATCCAAAAACATTCAGTACTTC
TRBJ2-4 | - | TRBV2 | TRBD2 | CASSERLAGSQRLGFF | TGTGCCAGCAGTGAAAGGCTAGCGGGAAGTCAGCGGCTCGGGTTCTTC
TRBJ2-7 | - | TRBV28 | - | CASSFAPTESSYEQYF | TGTGCCAGCAGTTTCGCCCCGACGGAGAGCTCCTACGAGCAGTACTTC
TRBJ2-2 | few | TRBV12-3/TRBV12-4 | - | CASSLLEGQGAGELFF | TGTGCCAGCAGTTTACTGGAGGGTCAGGGGGCCGGGGAGCTGTTTTTT
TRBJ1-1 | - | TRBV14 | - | CASRDVGGTEAFF | TGTGCCAGCAGGGACGTCGGGGGCACTGAAGCTTTCTTT
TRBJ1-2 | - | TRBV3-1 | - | CASSQMGGAKGYTF | TGTGCCAGCAGCCAGATGGGGGGGGCAAAGGGCTACACCTTC
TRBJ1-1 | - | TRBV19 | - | CASSIASGKLNTEAFF | TGTGCCAGTAGTATTGCTTCCGGGAAACTGAACACTGAAGCTTTCTTT
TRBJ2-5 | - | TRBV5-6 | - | CASTPSVRETQYF | TGTGCCAGCACCCCCAGCGTGAGGGAGACCCAGTACTTC
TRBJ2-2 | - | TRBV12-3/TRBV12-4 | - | CASRPPAGELFF | TGTGCCAGCAGACCCCCCGCCGGGGAGCTGTTTTTT
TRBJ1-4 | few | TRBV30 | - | CAWSSGSTNEKLFF | TGTGCCTGGAGTTCAGGGTCAACTAATGAAAAACTGTTTTTT
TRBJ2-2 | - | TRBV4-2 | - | CASSQVPSRTGELFF | TGTGCCAGCAGCCAAGTTCCCAGTAGGACCGGGGAGCTGTTTTTT
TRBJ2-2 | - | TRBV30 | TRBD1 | CAWSGGQGAGELFF | TGTGCCTGGAGTGGGGGACAGGGCGCCGGGGAGCTGTTTTTT
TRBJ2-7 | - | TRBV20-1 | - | CSARHGSYEQYF | TGCAGTGCTAGACACGGATCCTACGAGCAGTACTTC
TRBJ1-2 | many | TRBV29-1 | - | CSAEGTVSDYGYTF | TGCAGCGCGGAAGGGACCGTATCGGACTATGGCTACACCTTC
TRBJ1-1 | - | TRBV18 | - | CASSPRYEVEAFF | TGTGCCAGCTCACCGAGGTACGAGGTTGAAGCTTTCTTT
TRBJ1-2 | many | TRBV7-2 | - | CASSLARRALNYGYTF | TGTGCCAGCAGCTTAGCCCGCCGGGCGCTTAACTATGGCTACACCTTC
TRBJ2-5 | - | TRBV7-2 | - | CASSRMPRATGETQYF | TGTGCCAGCAGCCGAATGCCTCGGGCCACGGGAGAGACCCAGTACTTC
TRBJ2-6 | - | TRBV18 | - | CASSKISGANVLTF | TGTGCCAGCTCAAAGATCTCTGGGGCCAACGTCCTGACTTTC
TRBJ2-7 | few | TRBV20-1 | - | CSARGDLGTPEDYEQYF | TGCAGTGCCCGGGGGGACTTGGGGACACCCGAAGACTACGAGCAGTACTTC
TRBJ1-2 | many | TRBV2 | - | CASSWGTGNYGYTF | TGTGCCAGCAGTTGGGGGACTGGGAACTATGGCTACACCTTC
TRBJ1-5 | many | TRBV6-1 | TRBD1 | CASRLTGQGNQPQHF | TGTGCCAGCAGACTCACGGGACAGGGTAACCAGCCCCAGCATTTT
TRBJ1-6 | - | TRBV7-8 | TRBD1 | CASSPPTTGFLSSPLHF | TGTGCCAGCAGCCCACCGACGACAGGGTTTCTCTCTTCACCCCTCCACTTT
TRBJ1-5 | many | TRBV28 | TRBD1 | CASSSGRDRGPNQPQHF | TGTGCCAGCAGTTCCGGCCGGGACAGGGGGCCGAATCAGCCCCAGCATTTT
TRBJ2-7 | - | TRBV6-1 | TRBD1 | CASGPRGPYEQYF | TGCGCCAGCGGACCCAGGGGGCCCTACGAGCAGTACTTC
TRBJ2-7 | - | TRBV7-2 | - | CASSPTTGPYEQYF | TGTGCCAGCAGCCCGACGACAGGTCCCTACGAGCAGTACTTC
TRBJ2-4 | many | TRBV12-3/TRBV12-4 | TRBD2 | CASSPRTSGRALLGNIQYF | TGTGCCAGCAGTCCGAGGACTAGCGGGAGGGCTTTATTAGGAAACATTCAGTACTTC
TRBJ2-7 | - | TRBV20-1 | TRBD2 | CSAIPSSGVYEQYF | TGCAGTGCTATCCCTTCTAGCGGAGTCTACGAGCAGTACTTC
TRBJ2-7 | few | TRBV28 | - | CAINRGAKTEQYF | TGTGCTATCAACCGTGGGGCTAAAACCGAGCAGTACTTC
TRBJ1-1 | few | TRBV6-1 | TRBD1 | CASRISTGGTGAFF | TGTGCCAGCAGGATCTCGACAGGGGGCACGGGGGCTTTCTTT
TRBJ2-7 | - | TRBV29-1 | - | CSAEGDKSYEQYF | TGCAGCGCTGAGGGGGACAAGTCCTACGAGCAGTACTTC
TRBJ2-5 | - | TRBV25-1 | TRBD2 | CASSDSGSLETQYF | TGTGCCAGCAGCGATAGCGGGAGTTTAGAGACCCAGTACTTC
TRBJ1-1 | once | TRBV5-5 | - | CASSLDWGGTKAFF | TGTGCCAGCAGCTTGGATTGGGGAGGGACTAAAGCTTTCTTT
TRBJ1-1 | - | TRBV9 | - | CASSVGYSGNTEAFF | TGTGCCAGCAGCGTGGGCTACTCAGGGAACACTGAAGCTTTCTTT
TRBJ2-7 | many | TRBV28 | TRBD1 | CASRFWGTGGTYEQYF | TGTGCCAGCAGGTTCTGGGGGACAGGGGGCACTTACGAGCAGTACTTC